The 5 T cell receptor beta chains in this list originate from one sample, sequenced in a study of OX40 agonist ivuxolimab in advanced cancers. Measured with immunoSEQ multiplex PCR; TCRdb has only the in-frame clones, and not every one. This table holds roughly 70,000 clones, around 89% found once. This sample comprised CD4+ or CD8+ T cells sorted from blood, obtained in a trial of the OX40 agonist ivuxolimab. All receptors come from an adult with an advanced solid tumor such as melanoma, head and neck, liver or kidney cancer.

Only a few counts were recorded for this clone. The chain is built from TRBV6-7 and TRBJ1-2; D is undetermined. TRBV6-7 is classed as an ORF, of uncertain function. There are 12 residues in the CDR3. The V gene lost 1 base and the J gene lost 8 bases, with 8 bases spanning the gap. The CDR3 coding sequence is TGTGCCAGCAGTTACTTTTGTAGGGGCTACACCTTC. Its translation: CASSYFCRGYTF.

V gene TRBV18 combines with J gene TRBJ2-1; 11 bases are shared with TRBD2. Germline V gene data show CDR1 as KGHSH and CDR2 as LQKENI. The CDR3 has 16 residues. V was pared by 2 bases and J by 4 bases, with 4 bases of the junction left unmatched. CDR3 sequence (DNA): TGTGCCAGCTCACCAGCGGTAGCGGGAGGGTACAATGAGCAGTTCTTC. Translation: CASSPAVAGGYNEQFF.

The rearrangement uses TRBV7-3 and TRBJ1-1; unclear D gene. Trimming pared 5 bases from V and 4 bases from J, leaving 17 bases between. The germline V gene has CDR1 SGHTA and CDR2 FQGTGA. The CDR3 contains 15 residues. The CDR3 reads CASSTRGGLGTEAFF. In DNA, the CDR3 is TGTGCCAGCAGCACACGGGGAGGGTTGGGCACTGAAGCTTTCTTT.

This rearrangement joins TRBV19 to TRBJ1-2, with TRBD1 matching over 7 bases. Trimming at V came to 2 bases and at J to 8 bases, leaving 2 bases not matched to a gene. This CDR3 region has 12 residues. Germline V CDR1 and CDR2: LNHDA, SQIVND (reference sequence). The CDR3 DNA is TGTGCCAGTAGTATAACAGGGGTCGGCTACACCTTC. Protein: CASSITGVGYTF. Complete variable domain (other parts from reference TRBV19 and TRBJ1-2): DGGITQSPKYLFRKEGQNVTLSCEQNLNHDAMYWYRQDPGQGLRLIYYSQIVNDFQKGDIAEGYSVSREKKESFPLTVTSAQKNPTAFYLCASSITGVGYTFGSGTRLTVV.

This clone was counted only a few times. This chain uses TRBV28 with TRBJ2-2, with a weak D call TRBD1 (5 bases). The CDR3 has 15 residues. The V end was cut by 2 bases, the J end by 4 bases, with 11 bases between. Germline values: CDR1 MDHEN, CDR2 SYDVKM. Written as DNA, the CDR3 is TGTGCCAGCAGTTTAGGGGCGCTCAGCACCGGGGAGCTGTTTTTT. Encoded protein: CASSLGALSTGELFF.